These 10 T cell receptor beta chains were sequenced from one sample in a study of blood T cells in healthy people across ages. A second PCR, run for about 6 to 11 cycles, used a sample-barcoded 5' primer plus a J-beta primer mix. TCRdb re-derived calls from the 5' RACE reads in MiXCR, one entry per CDR3 protein. The table lists about 570,000 distinct CDR3 sequences, approximately 30% of them singletons. Source material: blood. The receptors were gathered from a woman aged 65 to 85 in good health.

The V and J genes are TRBV5-4 and TRBJ2-5; 9 bases are shared with TRBD2. This CDR3 spans 17 amino acids. Germline-derived CDR1 and CDR2 are SGHNT and YYREEE (reference sequence). V trimming: 0 bases; J trimming: 2 bases; junction bases outside the gene matches: 8. CDR3 amino acids: CASSLGLSGRTQETQYF. The DNA of the CDR3 is TGTGCCAGCAGCTTGGGCCTTAGCGGGAGAACTCAAGAGACCCAGTACTTC.

The chain uses TRBV12-3 or TRBV12-4 and TRBJ2-3, with 10 bases that match TRBD2. V trimming: 2 bases; J trimming: 3 bases; junction bases outside the gene matches: 5. The CDR3 sequence is 16 residues long. This CDR3 reads CASSLRLAGVTDTQYF. The CDR3 DNA is TGTGCCAGCAGTTTACGGCTAGCGGGGGTGACAGATACGCAGTATTTT.

The chain recombines TRBV7-9 with TRBJ2-4; D may be TRBD1 (5 bases). CDR1 SEHNR and CDR2 FQNEAQ come from the germline V gene (reference sequence). There are 14 residues in the CDR3. V was pared by 3 bases and J by 1 base, with 7 bases between. The CDR3 sequence: CASSLKGAKNIQYF. The CDR3 DNA sequence: TGTGCCAGCAGCTTGAAGGGGGCCAAAAACATTCAGTACTTC.

This clonotype showed up just a few times. The chain links TRBV11-1 to TRBJ2-7, with TRBD2 identical over 10 bases. CDR1 is SGHAT and CDR2 is FQDESV in the germline V gene (reference sequence). The junction had 12 bases not matched to a gene; V was cut back by 5 bases and J by 2 bases. The CDR3 consists of 17 residues. The CDR3 here is CASSKQARTSGTYEQYF. The CDR3 nucleotides are TGTGCCAGCAGCAAACAGGCGCGCACTAGCGGGACCTACGAGCAGTACTTC.

This sequence joins TRBV6-4 and TRBJ2-2; D is unclear. CDR1 is MRHNA, CDR2 SNTAGT, per germline. The CDR3 runs to 13 residues. With 8 bases removed from V and 0 bases from J, the gap between germline ends came to 7 bases. DNA for the CDR3: TGTGCCAGCGGTTTAGCGAACACCGGGGAGCTGTTTTTT. Its protein product is CASGLANTGELFF.

V is TRBV29-1 and J is TRBJ1-2; D gene uncertain. V dropped 2 bases and J dropped 7 bases, with 8 bases sitting between them. The CDR3 is 11 amino acids. Germline V lookup: CDR1 SQVTM, CDR2 ANQGSEA. This CDR3 reads CSVEQRLGYTF. As DNA, the CDR3 is TGCAGCGTTGAACAGAGGCTTGGCTACACCTTC.

The rearrangement uses TRBV2 and TRBJ1-4, with D unresolved. This CDR3 region has 13 residues. Trimming stripped 4 bases from V and 4 bases from J, with 7 bases between. CDR1 and CDR2 (germline): SNHLY, FYNNEI. The CDR3 region has the DNA TGTGCCAGCAGTGCGGTCATTAATGAAAAACTGTTTTTT. Its protein is CASSAVINEKLFF.

The chain links TRBV13 to TRBJ2-7; 8 nucleotides line up with TRBD2. The V segment lost 6 bases and the J segment 3 bases; nucleotides outside the gene matches: 4. From germline, CDR1 is PRHDT and CDR2 FYEKMQ (reference sequence). The CDR3 totals 13 residues. The DNA for the CDR3 is TGTGCCAGCAGTACTAGCGGATTCTACGAGCAGTACTTC. This sequence encodes CASSTSGFYEQYF.

This chain joins TRBV12-3 or TRBV12-4 and TRBJ2-7; 8 bases map to TRBD1. With V trimmed by 6 bases and J by 3 bases, 10 bases remained unmatched. The length of the CDR3 is 15 residues. CDR3 amino acids: CASRGTGQGDYEQYF. CDR3 DNA: TGTGCCAGCAGAGGGACAGGCCAAGGGGACTACGAGCAGTACTTC.

This clonotype was detected many times. The rearrangement uses TRBV28 and TRBJ1-4; D remains ambiguous. The CDR3 contains 14 residues. V lost 11 bases, J lost 1 base, and 14 bases lay in between. Germline-derived CDR1 and CDR2 are MDHEN and SYDVKM. The CDR3 DNA follows: TGTGCCTGTAGGGCGTCTTTAACTAATGAAAAACTGTTTTTT. This codes for CACRASLTNEKLFF.